This T cell receptor (beta chain) was identified during a study of monozygotic twins with inflammatory bowel disease. Germline CDR1 SEHNR, CDR2 FQNEAQ (reference sequence). The CDR3 length is 14 residues. TCRdb reprocessed the 5' RACE reads, with one entry per CDR3 protein and no DNA. The listing contains about 440,000 distinct CDR3 sequences. Sample: blood. The source of this sequence is a human donor with ulcerative colitis or Crohn's disease, or a healthy co-twin of an affected twin (not recorded which). The chain has TRBV7-9 and TRBJ2-7; TCRdb's assignment of TRBD1 cannot be checked, as there is no DNA. The CDR3 loop is CASSSGQLLREQYF.